What follows describes a single T cell receptor beta chain. In the authors' workflow: Using reference gene primer amplification, nucleated cell counts were estimated. The repertoire was sequenced with immunoSEQ multiplex PCR; TCRdb's copy has only in-frame clones and lacks some. For V, J and clone size, that table is used; D and trimming come from the DNA. The sample has over 120,000 clones, about four fifths seen once. This sample was included in a study of blood T cell repertoires in COVID-19. The overall study: Collection of acute and convalescent COVID-19 samples took place in the United States, Italy and Spain. Sample material is recorded as cDNA or gDNA derived from T cells, B-cell-depleted T cells, or PBMCs.

One Seattle source followed patients from active infection through their disease course. The sample comprised peripheral blood. The TCR originated in a woman aged 65 to 85 with COVID-19, enrolled during active disease.

CDR3 nucleotide sequence: TGTGCCAGTAGTATAGCCCTGAGCTCCTACGAGCAGTACTTC. This gives the protein CASSIALSSYEQYF. The gene calls are TRBV19 and TRBJ2-7; D unclear. Trimming shortened V by 1 base and J by 0 bases, and 7 bases separated the two germline ends. Germline V gene data show CDR1 as LNHDA and CDR2 as SQIVND (reference sequence). There are 14 residues in the CDR3.